The 30 T cell receptor beta chains given below trace back to one sample, sequenced in a study of cytomegalovirus exposure and HLA in healthy donors. In the PCR, 60 Vbeta and 13 Jbeta primers were used. The repertoire was sequenced with immunoSEQ multiplex PCR; TCRdb's copy has only in-frame clones and lacks some. The repertoire holds 93,000 or so clones, 60% to 80% seen once, with less than 5% in the top ten. Sequencing used PBMCs. Every receptor here comes from a man aged 50 or older in good health and CMV-seropositive.

This rearrangement joins TRBV18 to TRBJ2-5; 8 bases align to TRBD2. Germline V gives CDR1 KGHSH, CDR2 LQKENI. With V trimmed by 4 bases and J by 1 base, 5 bases remained unmatched. The CDR3 runs 15 residues. Here the CDR3 reads CASSLLAAPQETQYF. CDR3 DNA sequence: TGTGCCAGCTCACTACTAGCGGCCCCCCAAGAGACCCAGTACTTC.

This clone was seen only a few times. The CDR3 DNA is TGTGCCAGCAGCCCAGACAGGGGGACTTACGAGCAGTACTTC. This sequence encodes CASSPDRGTYEQYF. The V and J genes are TRBV11-2 and TRBJ2-7; TRBD1 aligns across 9 bases. Germline-derived CDR1 and CDR2 are SGHAT and FQNNGV. The CDR3 contains 14 residues. Trimming took 5 bases from V and 4 from J; bases not matched to a gene: 6.

This clone was seen a few times. This chain connects TRBV27 to TRBJ2-1, with 10 bases matching TRBD1. Germline values: CDR1 MNHEY, CDR2 SMNVEV (reference sequence). J gave up 3 bases and V 10 bases, and 6 bases lay outside the gene matches. This CDR3 has 14 amino acids. The CDR3 reads CATARDRGYNEQFF. The CDR3 DNA sequence: TGTGCCACCGCCCGGGACAGGGGCTACAATGAGCAGTTCTTC.

The rearrangement joins TRBV9 to TRBJ2-2; 11 bases line up with TRBD1. Germline trimming cut 2 bases from V and 6 bases from J; bases unmatched to any gene: 9. This CDR3 has 17 residues. Germline CDR1 and CDR2: SGDLS and YYNGEE. CDR3 sequence (DNA): TGTGCCAGCAGCGTCCGCACCGGGACAGGGGGTCCCGGGGAGCTGTTTTTT. It codes for CASSVRTGTGGPGELFF.

The chain is built from TRBV29-1 and TRBJ2-5; the D gene is possibly TRBD1 (6 bases). This CDR3 spans 13 amino acids. Germline V gene sequence: CDR1 SQVTM, CDR2 ANQGSEA. The V and J ends lost 2 bases and 1 base respectively, with 8 bases between them. CDR3 loop: CSVENRVQETQYF. DNA for the CDR3: TGCAGCGTTGAAAACAGGGTCCAAGAGACCCAGTACTTC.

The genes are TRBV6-5 and TRBJ1-1, with D possibly being TRBD1 (6 bases). Per the germline V gene, CDR1 is MNHEY and CDR2 is SVGAGI. The CDR3 has 14 residues. V was cut by 0 bases and J by 5 bases, with 10 bases left in between. The CDR3 is CASSYSVGGTEAFF. The DNA for the CDR3 is TGTGCCAGCAGTTACTCGGTAGGGGGAACTGAAGCTTTCTTT.

The genes are TRBV9 and TRBJ2-2; 8 bases map to TRBD1. Germline lookup yields CDR1 SGDLS and CDR2 YYNGEE. This CDR3 is built from 17 residues. J lost 6 bases, V lost 0 bases, and 10 bases had no gene match. The CDR3 protein is CASSVGRGRVYSGELFF. In DNA form, the CDR3 reads TGTGCCAGCAGCGTAGGCAGGGGGCGAGTTTATTCCGGGGAGCTGTTTTTT.

This clone was recorded only once. The chain combines TRBV7-9 with TRBJ2-1; TRBD2 aligns across 13 bases. The CDR3 sequence is 16 residues long. The V segment lost 1 base and the J segment 11 bases; nucleotides outside the gene matches: 8. Germline V gene data show CDR1 as SEHNR and CDR2 as FQNEAQ (reference sequence). The CDR3 region is CASSLERLAGGFKQFF. CDR3 bases: TGTGCCAGCAGCTTAGAAAGACTAGCGGGAGGTTTTAAGCAGTTCTTC. The full variable domain, in which reference TRBV7-9 and TRBJ2-1 provide the parts outside the CDR3, is DTGVSQNPRHKITKRGQNVTFRCDPISEHNRLYWYRQTLGQGPEFLTYFQNEAQLEKSRLLSDRFSAERPKGSFSTLEIQRTEQGDSAMYLCASSLERLAGGFKQFFGPGTRLTVL.

V and J are TRBV27 and TRBJ2-2, with 9 bases fitting TRBD1. The junction had 5 bases not matched to a gene; V was cut back by 5 bases and J by 1 base. The CDR3 runs to 16 residues. Germline CDR1 and CDR2: MNHEY and SMNVEV (reference sequence). CDR3 in DNA: TGTGCCAGCAGTCCGGTGACAGGGGGGAACACCGGGGAGCTGTTTTTT. Translating it yields CASSPVTGGNTGELFF.

The V call is TRBV20-1, the J call TRBJ2-7, with D possibly being TRBD1 (5 bases). V was trimmed by 8 bases and J by 5 bases, leaving 10 bases between them. Germline CDR1 and CDR2: DFQATT and SNEGSKA (reference sequence). This CDR3 comprises 10 residues. The CDR3 DNA sequence: TGCAGTAAAGGACACAACGAGCAGTACTTC. This encodes CSKGHNEQYF.

The chain employs TRBV11-3 and TRBJ2-7, with 11 positions matching TRBD2. In germline, CDR1 is SGHNT, CDR2 YENEEA. The CDR3 has 15 amino acids. Trimming cost V 5 bases and J 4 bases; bases outside gene matches: 7. CDR3 loop: CASSRTSGSSYEQYF. The CDR3 coding sequence is TGTGCCAGCAGCCGTACTAGCGGGAGCTCTTACGAGCAGTACTTC.

DNA for the CDR3: TGTGCCAGCAGCTTAGTGGTCGTCGGCGAGCAGTACTTC. Translating it yields CASSLVVVGEQYF. The chain recombines TRBV7-6 with TRBJ2-7; D unclear. This CDR3 is built from 13 residues. V was clipped by 1 base and J by 6 bases, with 10 bases between them. CDR1 and CDR2 from the germline V gene are SGHVS and FNYEAQ.

This clone showed up many times. The V call is TRBV6-5, the J call TRBJ2-2; the match to TRBD1 covers 9 bases. CDR1 is MNHEY, CDR2 SVGAGI, per germline. V shed 2 bases, J shed 3 bases, and the junction held 1 base outside the gene matches. The CDR3 totals 15 residues. The CDR3 is CASSYGDRDTGELFF. CDR3 DNA sequence: TGTGCCAGCAGTTACGGGGACAGGGACACCGGGGAGCTGTTTTTT.

This chain uses TRBV30 with TRBJ1-3; D uncertain. The CDR3 is 15 amino acids. With 1 base removed from V and 4 bases from J, the gap between germline ends came to 14 bases. From germline, CDR1 is GTSNPN and CDR2 SVGIG (reference sequence). CDR3: CAWSGSSEGGNTIYF. The CDR3 DNA sequence: TGTGCCTGGAGTGGCAGCTCGGAGGGAGGAAACACCATATATTTT.

The chain uses TRBV5-1 and TRBJ2-5; 10 nucleotides agree with TRBD2. There are 16 residues in the CDR3. V was clipped by 2 bases and J by 1 base; unmatched bases: 5. Looked up from germline, CDR1 is SGHRS and CDR2 is YFSETQ. The chain's CDR3 is CASSFIAGGRQETQYF. In DNA form, the CDR3 reads TGCGCCAGCAGCTTTATAGCGGGAGGACGCCAAGAGACCCAGTACTTC.

The chain combines TRBV10-3 with TRBJ2-7; D is perhaps TRBD2 (5 bases). Per germline, CDR1 ENHRY and CDR2 SYGVKD. This CDR3 is 13 amino acids long. Trimming removed 5 bases from V and 3 bases from J, with 11 bases in between. The CDR3, as DNA: TGTGCCATCAGTACCAGCGGTCGCTACGAGCAGTACTTC. Protein: CAISTSGRYEQYF.

In the case of this clone: Germline is not matched at one junction end, which may reflect a read error. This sequence joins TRBV5-1 and TRBJ2-7; perhaps TRBD2 as D (5 bases). Germline lookup yields CDR1 SGHRS and CDR2 YFSETQ. This CDR3 is 16 amino acids long. In DNA, the CDR3 is TGCGCCAGCAGCTTCCGAGGGCAGGATCAATCCTCCGAGCAGTACTTC. Translation: CASSFRGQDQSSEQYF.

In DNA, the CDR3 is TGTGCCAGCAGGCTAAGCGGGGGCTCTTTCGAGCAGTACTTC. Protein sequence: CASRLSGGSFEQYF. The chain employs TRBV28 and TRBJ2-7; TRBD2 matches at 8 bases. CDR1 and CDR2 (germline): MDHEN, SYDVKM. Trimming cost V 6 bases and J 6 bases; bases outside gene matches: 10. The CDR3 is 14 residues long.

The CDR3, as DNA: TGTGCCAGTAGTACCGGGATTTCTGGAAACACCATATATTTT. The encoded protein is CASSTGISGNTIYF. The chain employs TRBV19 and TRBJ1-3; no definite D call. Trimming pared 4 bases from V and 1 base from J, leaving 8 bases between. The CDR3 loop spans 14 amino acids. Germline V gene data show CDR1 as LNHDA and CDR2 as SQIVND (reference sequence).

The CDR3 sequence is CASTPTGTGLLQPQHF. The CDR3 nucleotides read TGTGCCAGCACCCCGACCGGGACAGGGTTGCTGCAGCCCCAGCATTTT. The chain links TRBV28 to TRBJ1-5, with 9 bases fitting TRBD1. V shed 7 bases, J shed 7 bases, and the junction held 14 bases outside the gene matches. CDR3 length: 16 amino acids. Germline assignment: CDR1 MDHEN and CDR2 SYDVKM.

The chain recombines TRBV12-5 with TRBJ1-1; D might be TRBD1 (6 bases). V shed 8 bases and J shed 2 bases, with 12 bases lying between them. Germline assignment: CDR1 LGHNT and CDR2 FRNRAP. The CDR3 is made up of 13 amino acids. For the CDR3, the DNA is TGTGCTAGTCTGGAACAGGGAAACACTGAAGCTTTCTTT. As protein: CASLEQGNTEAFF.

V is TRBV7-9 and J is TRBJ1-5; D might be TRBD1 (5 bases). This CDR3 contains 14 residues. CDR1 and CDR2 (germline): SEHNR, FQNEAQ (reference sequence). V lost 1 base to trimming and J lost 7 bases, with 11 bases between them. The CDR3 here is CASSLGGRGQPQHF. CDR3 nucleotide sequence: TGTGCCAGCAGCTTAGGAGGTAGGGGCCAGCCCCAGCATTTT.

This chain uses TRBV28 with TRBJ2-7; D is perhaps TRBD1 (5 bases). The CDR3 has 16 amino acids. Trimming shortened V by 4 bases and J by 4 bases, and 20 bases separated the two germline ends. In germline, CDR1 is MDHEN, CDR2 SYDVKM. As DNA, the CDR3 is TGTGCCAGCAGTTCCCCCCCAGGGCAGGGAATTTACGAGCAGTACTTC. Its protein product is CASSSPPGQGIYEQYF.

CDR3 nucleotides: TGTGCCAGCAGTTTGGGGGGCCGGGGGGAGAGCAATCAGCCCCAGCATTTT. Protein sequence: CASSLGGRGESNQPQHF. This rearrangement joins TRBV28 to TRBJ1-5, with a weak D call TRBD1 (6 bases). The V end was cut by 3 bases, the J end by 1 base, with 16 bases between. This CDR3 comprises 17 residues. Germline-derived CDR1 and CDR2 are MDHEN and SYDVKM. The whole variable domain, remainder taken from reference TRBV28 and TRBJ1-5, is DVKVTQSSRYLVKRTGEKVFLECVQDMDHENMFWYRQDPGLGLRLIYFSYDVKMKEKGDIPEGYSVSREKKERFSLILESASTNQTSMYLCASSLGGRGESNQPQHFGDGTRLSIL.

The sample holds a few counts of this clone. The CDR3 region has the DNA TGTGCCAGCAGACAGGGTATAAACACTGAAGCTTTCTTT. Translating it yields CASRQGINTEAFF. This chain joins TRBV11-1 and TRBJ1-1; D perhaps matches TRBD1 (6 bases). CDR3 length equals 13 residues. V was cut by 6 bases and J by 2 bases, with 10 bases left in between. Germline CDR1 and CDR2: SGHAT and FQDESV (reference sequence).

V and J are TRBV19 and TRBJ2-1, with 10 bases matching TRBD2. This CDR3 has 18 amino acids. J gave up 0 bases and V 3 bases, and 8 bases lay outside the gene matches. CDR1 LNHDA and CDR2 SQIVND come from the germline V gene (reference sequence). CDR3 nucleotide sequence: TGTGCCAGTAGTATGTTACCGACTAGCGGGTTCTCCTACAATGAGCAGTTCTTC. Translation gives CASSMLPTSGFSYNEQFF.

The rearrangement uses TRBV27 and TRBJ1-2; a weak D match, TRBD1 (6 bases). CDR1 is MNHEY and CDR2 is SMNVEV in the germline V gene (reference sequence). The length of the CDR3 is 17 residues. Trimming cost V 3 bases and J 3 bases, with 20 bases left between them. CDR3 residues: CASSFVAGAAGYYGYTF. CDR3 nucleotides: TGTGCCAGCAGTTTCGTCGCGGGGGCGGCAGGCTACTATGGCTACACCTTC.

V and J are TRBV25-1 and TRBJ1-2, with D perhaps TRBD1 (6 bases). The CDR3 consists of 14 residues. Germline V gene data show CDR1 as MGHDK and CDR2 as SYGVNS. Trimming removed 3 bases from V and 4 bases from J, with 12 bases in between. CDR3 region: CASSDGDTLYGYTF. The CDR3 nucleotides read TGTGCCAGCAGTGATGGGGACACCCTCTATGGCTACACCTTC.

The V and J genes are TRBV28 and TRBJ2-3; tentative D call: TRBD2 (6 bases). CDR3 length: 16 residues. The ends were cut back, 6 bases at V and 1 base at J, with 17 bases in the middle. Germline assignment: CDR1 MDHEN and CDR2 SYDVKM. CDR3 in amino acids: CASSVNGAGRTDTQYF. CDR3 nucleotides: TGTGCCAGCAGCGTTAATGGAGCGGGTCGCACAGATACGCAGTATTTT.

The chain joins TRBV4-1 to TRBJ2-1, with TRBD1 matching over 7 bases. Germline CDR1 is MGHRA and CDR2 is YSYEKL. The CDR3 totals 13 residues. V lost 4 bases to trimming and J lost 8 bases; unmatched junction nucleotides: 5. CDR3 sequence reads: CASSRGTADEQFF. In nucleotides, the CDR3 is TGCGCCAGCAGCCGAGGGACAGCCGATGAGCAGTTCTTC.